Presented here are 27 T cell receptor beta chains from one specimen sequenced in a study of PD-1 blockade in mismatch repair-deficient tumors. The table came from immunoSEQ multiplex PCR; TCRdb's copy has only in-frame clones and leaves some out. The sample lists about 19,000 clones, more than 65% seen once, with 1.4% in the top ten. The starting material was PBMCs, obtained 52 weeks after starting pembrolizumab. Source of these receptors: an adult with mismatch repair-deficient cancer.

The gene calls are TRBV7-3 and TRBJ1-1, with 12 bases that match TRBD1. CDR3 length: 16 amino acids. The germline V gene has CDR1 SGHTA and CDR2 FQGTGA. V trimming: 5 bases; J trimming: 1 base; junction bases outside the gene matches: 5. CDR3 in amino acids: CASSEGQGARNTEAFF. The CDR3 DNA sequence: TGTGCCAGCAGCGAGGGACAGGGGGCGAGGAACACTGAAGCTTTCTTT.

J is TRBJ2-7 and V is TRBV2; 9 nucleotides match TRBD2. Germline CDR1 and CDR2: SNHLY and FYNNEI. The CDR3 consists of 16 residues. With 2 bases clipped from V and 2 bases from J, the junction kept 7 bases outside the gene matches. The CDR3 loop reads CASSETSGRPTYEQYF. The CDR3 DNA reads as TGTGCCAGCAGTGAAACCAGCGGGAGGCCTACCTACGAGCAGTACTTC.

The rearrangement joins TRBV6-6 to TRBJ2-3; maybe TRBD1 (6 bases). Germline V gene sequence: CDR1 MNHNY, CDR2 SVGAGI (reference sequence). V lost 3 bases to trimming and J lost 6 bases, with 13 bases between them. There are 14 residues in the CDR3. The CDR3 bases are TGTGCCAGCAGTTATCACAGGGTAGTGGATACGCAGTATTTT. Translating it yields CASSYHRVVDTQYF.

The chain links TRBV7-8 to TRBJ2-5; weak D call: TRBD2 (5 bases). The CDR3 loop spans 16 amino acids. V was cut by 5 bases and J by 4 bases, with 20 bases left in between. Germline V gene sequence: CDR1 SGHVS, CDR2 FQNEAQ. The CDR3 reads CASSGEGRAAGETQYF. In nucleotides, the CDR3 is TGTGCCAGCAGCGGAGAGGGTCGGGCGGCAGGAGAGACCCAGTACTTC.

The V call is TRBV7-3, the J call TRBJ1-5; TRBD1 aligns across 8 bases. Germline trimming cut 3 bases from V and 11 bases from J; bases unmatched to any gene: 12. Germline V gene data show CDR1 as SGHTA and CDR2 as FQGTGA. The CDR3 has 15 residues. CDR3 loop: CASSFNRQGAPAQHF. As DNA, the CDR3 is TGTGCCAGCAGCTTCAACCGGCAGGGGGCCCCGGCCCAGCATTTT. The full variable domain, rest sourced from reference TRBV7-3 and TRBJ1-5, is GAGVSQTPSNKVTEKGKYVELRCDPISGHTALYWYRQSLGQGPEFLIYFQGTGAADDSGLPNDRFFAVRPEGSVSTLKIQRTERGDSAVYLCASSFNRQGAPAQHFGDGTRLSIL.

The chain employs TRBV10-3 and TRBJ1-5; D unclear. The CDR3 spans 14 residues. V lost 7 bases and J lost 0, with 10 bases in between. Germline values: CDR1 ENHRY, CDR2 SYGVKD. This CDR3 reads CAIKQSGSNQPQHF. In DNA form, the CDR3 reads TGTGCCATCAAGCAGAGCGGTAGCAATCAGCCCCAGCATTTT.

This clone was counted between two and nine times. This chain links TRBV2 with TRBJ2-7; TRBD1 agrees at 7 bases. The V gene's germline CDR1 is SNHLY and CDR2 FYNNEI. Trimming cost V 8 bases and J 4 bases; bases outside gene matches: 5. This CDR3 has 12 residues. The CDR3 nucleotides read TGTGCCAGCGACAGGGAAGGGTACGAGCAGTACTTC. Translating gives CASDREGYEQYF.

J is TRBJ1-5 and V is TRBV27, with 9 bases identical to TRBD1. The germline V gene has CDR1 MNHEY and CDR2 SMNVEV (reference sequence). The CDR3 is made up of 16 amino acids. V lost 3 bases, J lost 3 bases, and 6 bases stayed unmatched. The CDR3 loop reads CASSLQGQGHNQPQHF. As DNA, the CDR3 is TGTGCCAGCAGTTTGCAGGGACAGGGTCACAATCAGCCCCAGCATTTT.

This chain uses TRBV19 with TRBJ2-1, with TRBD1 identical over 9 bases. In germline, CDR1 is LNHDA, CDR2 SQIVND (reference sequence). This CDR3 spans 18 amino acids. V trimming: 0 bases; J trimming: 2 bases; junction bases outside the gene matches: 8. The CDR3: CASSIDWWGTGTYNEQFF. The CDR3 bases are TGTGCCAGTAGTATAGATTGGTGGGGGACAGGGACCTACAATGAGCAGTTCTTC. Using reference TRBV19 and TRBJ2-1 for the parts outside the CDR3, the full variable domain is DGGITQSPKYLFRKEGQNVTLSCEQNLNHDAMYWYRQDPGQGLRLIYYSQIVNDFQKGDIAEGYSVSREKKESFPLTVTSAQKNPTAFYLCASSIDWWGTGTYNEQFFGPGTRLTVL.

This chain joins TRBV7-9 and TRBJ2-5, with D uncertain. Trimming shortened V by 5 bases and J by 5 bases, and 18 bases separated the two germline ends. CDR3 length equals 15 residues. Germline CDR1 SEHNR, CDR2 FQNEAQ (reference sequence). CDR3 region: CASSPLEWQKETQYF. Here the CDR3 DNA reads TGTGCCAGCAGCCCGCTTGAATGGCAGAAGGAGACCCAGTACTTC. Variable domain in full (rest from reference TRBV7-9 and TRBJ2-5): DTGVSQNPRHKITKRGQNVTFRCDPISEHNRLYWYRQTLGQGPEFLTYFQNEAQLEKSRLLSDRFSAERPKGSFSTLEIQRTEQGDSAMYLCASSPLEWQKETQYFGPGTRLLVL.

The chain links TRBV4-2 to TRBJ2-7, with D tentatively TRBD2 (6 bases). V lost 3 bases and J lost 3, with 18 bases in between. Per germline, CDR1 LGHNA and CDR2 YNFKEQ. This CDR3 has 16 residues. The CDR3 sequence: CASSQVSGEASYEQYF. The CDR3 DNA reads as TGTGCCAGCAGCCAGGTCTCGGGAGAGGCAAGCTACGAGCAGTACTTC.

This clone was seen a handful of times. The chain combines TRBV5-4 with TRBJ2-7, with D possibly matching TRBD2 (5 bases). Germline CDR1 reads SGHNT; CDR2 reads YYREEE (reference sequence). The CDR3 consists of 15 residues. Trimming stripped 2 bases from V and 3 bases from J, with 15 bases between. The CDR3 spells CASSFGLPRIYEQYF. Written as DNA, the CDR3 is TGTGCCAGCAGCTTTGGACTCCCCCGCATCTACGAGCAGTACTTC.

This CDR3 reads CASRPGTGRSECTIYF. The CDR3 coding sequence is TGTGCCAGCAGACCCGGGACAGGGAGATCGGAGTGCACCATATATTTT. This chain links TRBV5-5 with TRBJ1-3; 9 bases agree with TRBD1. V was pared by 5 bases and J by 9 bases, with 15 bases of the junction left unmatched. The CDR3 has 16 amino acids. Germline assignment: CDR1 SGHKS and CDR2 YYEKEE (reference sequence).

The chain is built from TRBV2 and TRBJ2-5; 10 bases agree with TRBD1. There are 14 residues in the CDR3. With V trimmed by 3 bases and J by 5 bases, 3 bases remained unmatched. Looked up from germline, CDR1 is SNHLY and CDR2 is FYNNEI. CDR3 DNA: TGTGCCAGCAGTGAGGGACAGGGGATGGAGACCCAGTACTTC. Translating it yields CASSEGQGMETQYF.

The V gene is TRBV7-9, the J gene TRBJ2-7, with TRBD2 as a possible D gene (6 bases). With 5 bases removed from V and 3 bases from J, the gap between germline ends came to 11 bases. Germline loops: CDR1 SEHNR, CDR2 FQNEAQ (reference sequence). CDR3 length: 13 residues. CDR3 region: CASSNLADYEQYF. As DNA, the CDR3 is TGTGCCAGCAGCAACTTAGCGGACTACGAGCAGTACTTC.

The rearrangement joins TRBV28 to TRBJ1-2; D perhaps matches TRBD1 (6 bases). CDR3 size: 14 residues. V was cut by 8 bases and J by 3 bases, with 16 bases left in between. Per the germline V gene, CDR1 is MDHEN and CDR2 is SYDVKM. The CDR3: CASGTGTQDYGYTF. Here the CDR3 DNA reads TGTGCCAGCGGCACAGGGACGCAGGACTATGGCTACACCTTC.

This clone came up a few times. V gene TRBV18 combines with J gene TRBJ2-7; TRBD1 matches 10 bases. The V gene end was trimmed by 1 base and the J gene end by 6 bases; junction bases not matched to a gene: 6. The CDR3 runs 15 residues. The germline gives CDR1 KGHSH, CDR2 LQKENI. Written as DNA, the CDR3 is TGTGCCAGCTCACCACAGGGACAGGGGTCGTTCGAGCAGTACTTC. Encoded protein: CASSPQGQGSFEQYF.

Of note for this clone: Other DNA sequences from this sample encode an identical CDR3 as well. The chain is built from TRBV5-1 and TRBJ2-7; 9 nucleotides match TRBD1. CDR3 length equals 16 residues. CDR1 and CDR2 (germline): SGHRS, YFSETQ. The junction had 13 bases not matched to a gene; V was cut back by 4 bases and J by 5 bases. The CDR3 region has the DNA TGCGCCAGCAGCACGCCTACCGGGACAGGGTTAGACGAGCAGTACTTC. This sequence encodes CASSTPTGTGLDEQYF.

The chain joins TRBV14 to TRBJ2-5, with 10 bases that match TRBD2. Trimming took 4 bases from V and 5 from J; bases not matched to a gene: 10. The CDR3 is 16 residues long. Per the germline V gene, CDR1 is SGHDN and CDR2 is FVKESK. CDR3: CASSRLAGPRLETQYF. DNA of the CDR3: TGTGCCAGCAGCCGACTAGCGGGCCCGAGACTGGAGACCCAGTACTTC.

The chain has TRBV19 and TRBJ2-1; D may be TRBD2 (5 bases). Trimming took off 2 bases at V and 5 bases at J, with 7 bases between the two ends. Germline CDR1 and CDR2: LNHDA and SQIVND (reference sequence). The CDR3 is 13 amino acids. In nucleotides, the CDR3 is TGTGCCAGTAGTATAACTAGAGACAATGAGCAGTTCTTC. Residues: CASSITRDNEQFF.

The gene calls are TRBV6-6 and TRBJ1-1; maybe TRBD1 (5 bases). Germline CDR1 MNHNY, CDR2 SVGAGI (reference sequence). V lost 7 bases and J 2 bases, leaving 11 bases between the germline ends. The CDR3 extends over 13 amino acids. In DNA form, the CDR3 reads TGTGCCAGCAACCGCAGGGTTAACACTGAAGCTTTCTTT. Translated, it gives CASNRRVNTEAFF.

J is TRBJ2-6 and V is TRBV5-4, with a possible D match to TRBD2 (6 bases). The CDR3 is made up of 17 amino acids. Trimming took 4 bases from V and 0 from J, leaving 14 bases between them. Germline CDR1 reads SGHNT; CDR2 reads YYREEE (reference sequence). DNA of the CDR3: TGTGCCAGCAGCACGGCGGGACTGAGCTCTGGGGCCAACGTCCTGACTTTC. It translates to CASSTAGLSSGANVLTF.

V usage is TRBV7-2 and J usage is TRBJ1-5; D might be TRBD1 (5 bases). The CDR3 totals 16 residues. With 1 base removed from V and 4 bases from J, the gap between germline ends came to 14 bases. Germline V gives CDR1 SGHTA, CDR2 FQGNSA. The CDR3 coding sequence is TGTGCCAGCAGCTTAGTGGGTGGGGCGAGTAATCAGCCCCAGCATTTT. It specifies CASSLVGGASNQPQHF.

This chain links TRBV20-1 with TRBJ1-1; D is unclear. V lost 8 bases, J lost 3 bases, and 7 bases lay in between. The germline CDR1 and CDR2 sequences are DFQATT and SNEGSKA (reference sequence). The CDR3 is made up of 10 amino acids. CDR3 DNA sequence: TGCAGTCTCAGCGACACTGAAGCTTTCTTT. Translating gives CSLSDTEAFF.

The chain's CDR3 is CASSLRWGGAYNEQFF. The CDR3 DNA sequence: TGTGCCAGCAGCTTAAGATGGGGGGGCGCGTACAATGAGCAGTTCTTC. The rearrangement links TRBV7-3 to TRBJ2-1, with TRBD2 as a possible D gene (7 bases). The V end lost 1 base, the J end lost 4 bases, and 14 bases lay between the germline ends. Germline CDR1 SGHTA, CDR2 FQGTGA. This CDR3 region has 16 residues.

The chain links TRBV30 to TRBJ1-2; D is uncertain. The V end was cut by 2 bases, the J end by 0 bases, with 10 bases between. The CDR3 extends over 14 amino acids. Germline loops: CDR1 GTSNPN, CDR2 SVGIG (reference sequence). The CDR3 DNA is TGTGCCTGGAGTTGGCACAGAGCTAACTATGGCTACACCTTC. It yields the protein CAWSWHRANYGYTF.

The chain combines TRBV9 with TRBJ2-1; TRBD2 aligns across 8 bases. The CDR3 length is 14 residues. V gave up 2 bases and J gave up 8 bases; unmatched junction bases: 6. Germline assignment: CDR1 SGDLS and CDR2 YYNGEE. CDR3 DNA sequence: TGTGCCAGCAGCGTTAGCGGGAAGATGGATGAGCAGTTCTTC. It codes for CASSVSGKMDEQFF.